This TCR beta chain was sequenced in a study of OX40 agonist ivuxolimab in advanced cancers. Study context: The mean age was roughly 60 years, ranging from 23 to 79, with around four fifths of participants male. There were three patients with partial responses, one having hepatocellular carcinoma and two cutaneous melanoma.

This CDR3 comprises 14 residues. The V end was cut by 3 bases, the J end by 4 bases, with 14 bases between. Germline V gives CDR1 SGDLS, CDR2 YYNGEE. Overall study findings and caveats: Undetermined was the antigen specificity of the expanded peripheral T cells. Partial responders dosed at 0.1-3.0 mg/kg displayed clonal expansion ranking among the lowest.

Profiling relied on immunoSEQ multiplex PCR, and the TCRdb table lists in-frame clones only, not all of them. The sample contains roughly 86,000 clones, about 94% of which appear only once. A remark on this clone: As yet, its antigen is unknown.

This receptor was taken from an adult with an advanced solid tumor such as melanoma, head and neck, liver or kidney cancer. This material consisted of CD4+ or CD8+ T cells sorted from blood, taken in a trial of the OX40 agonist ivuxolimab. V usage is TRBV9 and J usage is TRBJ2-7, with a tentative D call TRBD1 (6 bases). CDR3 nucleotide sequence: TGTGCCAGCAGCGGGGGACAAGAAATGTACGAGCAGTACTTC. Protein sequence: CASSGGQEMYEQYF.